Listed below are T cell receptor beta chains from one sample, sequenced in a study of beta chain features in type 1 diabetes. Clones were sequenced by immunoSEQ multiplex PCR, and TCRdb holds only the in-frame ones, with some missing. This table holds fewer than 350,000 clones, under 8.5% found once. The sample was central memory CD4+ T cells from blood. The receptor source for this set is a young woman in good health. The CDR3 runs from the conserved cysteine through the conserved F or W. D genes are given only for firm matches. The size entry is marked missing in some rows and otherwise reads once, few, many or a size class.

v_gene,d_gene,abundance,j_gene,CDR3nt,CDR3aa
TRBV4-1,TRBD2,NA,TRBJ2-1,TGCGCCAGCAGCCTTACCGGGACTAGCGGCACTGTGCGGTGGAGTGAGCAGTTCTTC,CASSLTGTSGTVRWSEQFF
TRBV10-3,TRBD1,few,TRBJ2-5,TGTGCCATCAGTGGGGGGACAGCCCAAGAGACCCAGTACTTC,CAISGGTAQETQYF
TRBV28,TRBD1,few,TRBJ1-5,TGTGCCAGCAGTCTAACAGGGGCTCGCAATCAGCCCCAGCATTTT,CASSLTGARNQPQHF
TRBV5-1,NA,few,TRBJ1-5,TGCGCCAGCAGCCGCCCTCATCCCGGGCCGTTGAATCAGCCCCAGCATTTT,CASSRPHPGPLNQPQHF
TRBV9,NA,few,TRBJ2-3,TGTGCCAGCAGCGTTAGGAGCCGCACAGATACGCAGTATTTT,CASSVRSRTDTQYF
TRBV19,NA,NA,TRBJ2-2,TGTGCCAGTAGTCTGACAGTAAACACCGGGGAGCTGTTTTTT,CASSLTVNTGELFF
TRBV27,NA,NA,TRBJ2-7,TGTGCCAGCAAGGGAGCACAGGCCAACTACGAGCAGTACTTC,CASKGAQANYEQYF
TRBV7-2,NA,NA,TRBJ2-3,TGTGCCAGCAGCTTAGCAGCGGGACAGAGCACAGATACGCAGTATTTT,CASSLAAGQSTDTQYF
TRBV19,NA,few,TRBJ1-5,TGTGCCAGTAGTAAGCGGGGGAGTTTCAATCAGCCCCAGCATTTT,CASSKRGSFNQPQHF
TRBV29-1,NA,few,TRBJ2-1,TGCAGCGTTGAAGAACGACCGGTCTCCTACAATGAGCAGTTCTTC,CSVEERPVSYNEQFF
TRBV4-3,NA,few,TRBJ1-1,TGCGCCAGCAGCCAAGATCTCCTGACAGGACCTGAAGCTTTCTTT,CASSQDLLTGPEAFF
TRBV4-3,NA,few,TRBJ1-2,TGCGCCAGCAGCCATTCCTGGGCGGCTAACTATGGCTACACCTTC,CASSHSWAANYGYTF
TRBV30,TRBD2,NA,TRBJ2-3,TGTGCCTGGAGTTTGACTAGCGGGAGGTCGGATACGCAGTATTTT,CAWSLTSGRSDTQYF
TRBV12-5,NA,NA,TRBJ2-1,TGTGCTAGTGGATCCCAGGGCTACAATGAGCAGTTCTTC,CASGSQGYNEQFF
TRBV11-1,NA,NA,TRBJ2-1,TGTGCCAGCAGCCGGGGGCAGGGAACCTACAATGAGCAGTTCTTC,CASSRGQGTYNEQFF
TRBV7-9,TRBD1,few,TRBJ2-2,TGTGCCAGCAGCCAGGGACAGGGAAACACCGGGGAGCTGTTTTTT,CASSQGQGNTGELFF
TRBV30,NA,NA,TRBJ2-5,TGTGCCTGGAGTCGTCTCGGGAGCCAAGAGACCCAGTACTTC,CAWSRLGSQETQYF
TRBV5-4,TRBD1,NA,TRBJ1-2,TGTGCCAGCAGCTTGACAGGGGGCGCACGGTATGGCTACACCTTC,CASSLTGGARYGYTF
TRBV6-1,NA,NA,TRBJ2-3,TGTGCCAGCAGTGATGGATGGGTGGGAGGGGGAACAGATACGCAGTATTTT,CASSDGWVGGGTDTQYF
TRBV4-2,NA,NA,TRBJ2-7,TGTGCCAGCAGCAAGGCCCCACAGGGTCACGAGCAGTACTTC,CASSKAPQGHEQYF